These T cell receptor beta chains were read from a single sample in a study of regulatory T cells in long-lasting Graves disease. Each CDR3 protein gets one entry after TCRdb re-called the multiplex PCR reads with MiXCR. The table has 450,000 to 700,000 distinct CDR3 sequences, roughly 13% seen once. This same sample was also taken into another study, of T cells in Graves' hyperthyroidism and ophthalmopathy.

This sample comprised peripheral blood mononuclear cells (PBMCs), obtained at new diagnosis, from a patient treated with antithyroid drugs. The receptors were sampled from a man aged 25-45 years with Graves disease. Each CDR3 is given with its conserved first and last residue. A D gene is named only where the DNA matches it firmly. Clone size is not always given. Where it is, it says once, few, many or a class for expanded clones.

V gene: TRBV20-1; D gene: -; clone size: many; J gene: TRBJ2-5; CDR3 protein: CSARDRVGIRETQYF; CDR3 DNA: TGCAGTGCTAGAGATCGGGTAGGGATACGGGAGACCCAGTACTTC
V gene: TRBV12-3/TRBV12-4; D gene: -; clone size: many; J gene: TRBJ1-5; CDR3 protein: CASSGGVNSNQPQHF; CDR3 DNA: TGTGCCAGCAGTGGGGGGGTTAATAGCAATCAGCCCCAGCATTTT
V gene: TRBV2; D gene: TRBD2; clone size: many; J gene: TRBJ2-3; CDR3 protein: CASSEKLTSGFTDTQYF; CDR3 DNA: TGTGCCAGCAGTGAAAAGCTGACTAGCGGATTCACAGATACGCAGTATTTT
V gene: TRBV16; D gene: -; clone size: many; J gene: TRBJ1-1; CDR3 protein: CASSQSRALAFF; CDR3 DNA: TGTGCCAGCAGCCAATCTAGGGCCCTGGCTTTCTTT
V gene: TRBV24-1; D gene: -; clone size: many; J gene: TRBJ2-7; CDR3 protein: CATAPGGASYEQYF; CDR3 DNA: TGTGCCACCGCACCCGGGGGCGCCTCCTACGAGCAGTACTTC
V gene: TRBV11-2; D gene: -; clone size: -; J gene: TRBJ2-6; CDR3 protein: CASSLVWEGTVNSGANVLTF; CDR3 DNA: TGTGCCAGCAGCTTAGTTTGGGAGGGGACAGTGAACTCTGGGGCCAACGTCCTGACTTTC
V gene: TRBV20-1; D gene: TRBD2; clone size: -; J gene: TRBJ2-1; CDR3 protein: CSARDGTSVNNEQFF; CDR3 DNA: TGCAGTGCTAGAGATGGGACTAGCGTCAACAATGAGCAGTTCTTC
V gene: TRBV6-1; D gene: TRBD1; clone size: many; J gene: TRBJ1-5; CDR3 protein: CASSTGQTNQPQHF; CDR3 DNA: TGTGCCAGCAGTACGGGACAGACCAATCAGCCCCAGCATTTT
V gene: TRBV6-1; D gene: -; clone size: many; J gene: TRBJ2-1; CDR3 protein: CASSHEDSYNEQFF; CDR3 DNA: TGTGCCAGCAGCCATGAGGATTCCTACAATGAGCAGTTCTTC
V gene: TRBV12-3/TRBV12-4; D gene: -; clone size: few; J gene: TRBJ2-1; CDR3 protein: CASSLYGANNEQFF; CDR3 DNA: TGTGCCAGCAGTTTATATGGGGCCAACAATGAGCAGTTCTTC
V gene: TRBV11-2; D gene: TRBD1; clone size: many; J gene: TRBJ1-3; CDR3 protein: CATRDRDSTTGNTIYF; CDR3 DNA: TGTGCCACCAGGGACAGGGATTCAACCACTGGAAACACCATATATTTT
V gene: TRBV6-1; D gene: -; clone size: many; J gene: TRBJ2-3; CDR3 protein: CASSDSSDTQYF; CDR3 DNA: TGTGCCAGCAGTGACAGCTCAGATACGCAGTATTTT
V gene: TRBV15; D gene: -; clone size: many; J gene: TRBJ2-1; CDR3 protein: CATSRDSLSYNEQFF; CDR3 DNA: TGTGCCACCAGCCGGGACTCCCTCTCCTACAATGAGCAGTTCTTC
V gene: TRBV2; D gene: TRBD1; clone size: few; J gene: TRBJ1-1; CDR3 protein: CASRGTAAFF; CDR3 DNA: TGTGCCAGCAGAGGGACAGCCGCTTTCTTT
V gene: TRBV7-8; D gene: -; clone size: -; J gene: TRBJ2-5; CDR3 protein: CASSLAHWIQETQYF; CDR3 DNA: TGTGCCAGCAGCTTAGCCCATTGGATCCAAGAGACCCAGTACTTC
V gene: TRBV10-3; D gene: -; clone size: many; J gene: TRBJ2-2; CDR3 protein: CAISESRNTGELFF; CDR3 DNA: TGTGCCATCAGTGAGTCAAGGAACACCGGGGAGCTGTTTTTT
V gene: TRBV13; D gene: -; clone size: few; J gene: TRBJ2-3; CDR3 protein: CSRVKSTLSTDTQYF; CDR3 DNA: TGTTCCCGGGTCAAATCTACCCTTAGCACAGATACGCAGTATTTT
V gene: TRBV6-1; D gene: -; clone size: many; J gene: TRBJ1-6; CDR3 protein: CASSHPNNSPLHF; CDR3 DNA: TGTGCCAGCTCCCACCCGAATAATTCACCCCTCCACTTT
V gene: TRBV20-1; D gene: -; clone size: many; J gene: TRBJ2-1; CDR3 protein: CSPGNSNHNEQFF; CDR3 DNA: TGCAGTCCCGGGAATTCCAATCACAATGAGCAGTTCTTC
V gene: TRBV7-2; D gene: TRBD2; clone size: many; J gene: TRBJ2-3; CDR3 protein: CASRRPGLAVTDTQYF; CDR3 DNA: TGTGCCAGCAGACGCCCGGGACTAGCGGTCACAGATACGCAGTATTTT
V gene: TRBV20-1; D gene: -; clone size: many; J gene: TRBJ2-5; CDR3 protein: CSADGRTHQETQYF; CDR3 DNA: TGCAGTGCTGATGGGCGGACCCACCAAGAGACCCAGTACTTC
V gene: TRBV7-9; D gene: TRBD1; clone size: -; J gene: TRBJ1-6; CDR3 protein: CASSTYRGADSPLHF; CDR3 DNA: TGTGCCAGCAGCACATACAGGGGAGCGGATTCACCCCTCCACTTT
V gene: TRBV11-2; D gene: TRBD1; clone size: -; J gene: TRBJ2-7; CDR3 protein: CASSLSGTGNLKQYF; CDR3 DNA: TGTGCCAGCAGCTTGAGCGGGACAGGGAATTTGAAGCAGTACTTC
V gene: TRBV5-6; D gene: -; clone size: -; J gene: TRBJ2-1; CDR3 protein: CASSFPPDNEQFF; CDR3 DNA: TGTGCCAGCAGCTTCCCGCCTGACAATGAGCAGTTCTTC
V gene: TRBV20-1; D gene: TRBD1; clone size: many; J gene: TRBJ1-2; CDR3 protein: CSAGDSRLYGYTF; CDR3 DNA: TGCAGTGCGGGGGACAGCAGACTCTATGGCTACACCTTC
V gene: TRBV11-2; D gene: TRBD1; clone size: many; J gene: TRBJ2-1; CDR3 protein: CASSGSTGGISYNEQFF; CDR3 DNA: TGTGCCAGCAGCGGAAGCACAGGGGGGATATCTTACAATGAGCAGTTCTTC
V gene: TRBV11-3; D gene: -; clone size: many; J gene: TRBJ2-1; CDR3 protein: CASSSRTHPTEQFF; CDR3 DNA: TGTGCCAGCAGCTCAAGGACTCACCCTACTGAGCAGTTCTTC
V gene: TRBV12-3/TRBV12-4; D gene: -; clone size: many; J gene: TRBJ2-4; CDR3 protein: CASQRSSNIQYF; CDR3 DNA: TGTGCCAGCCAGCGGTCCTCGAACATTCAGTACTTC
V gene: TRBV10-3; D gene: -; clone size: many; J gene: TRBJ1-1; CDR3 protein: CAISVTGDMNTEAFF; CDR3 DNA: TGTGCCATCAGTGTAACAGGAGACATGAACACTGAAGCTTTCTTT
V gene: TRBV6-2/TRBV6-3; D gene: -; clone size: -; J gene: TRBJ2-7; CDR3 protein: CASSEGGAATYEQYF; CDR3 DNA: TGTGCCAGCAGTGAAGGAGGAGCGGCCACCTACGAGCAGTACTTC
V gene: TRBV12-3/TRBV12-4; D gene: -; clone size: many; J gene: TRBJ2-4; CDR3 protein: CASSRSGDVAKNIQYF; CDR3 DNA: TGTGCCAGCAGTAGGTCAGGCGACGTAGCCAAAAACATTCAGTACTTC
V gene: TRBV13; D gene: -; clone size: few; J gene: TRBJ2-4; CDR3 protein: CASSSDRQNIQYF; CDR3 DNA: TGTGCCAGCAGCTCGGACAGACAAAACATTCAGTACTTC